These 3 T cell receptor beta chains were sequenced from one sample in a study of cytomegalovirus exposure and HLA in healthy donors. With 60 Vbeta and 13 Jbeta primers, the PCR was carried out. Data came from immunoSEQ multiplex PCR; TCRdb stores just in-frame clones and leaves some out. The sample contains 150,000 to 250,000 clones, approximately 85% of which appear only once. The source material was PBMCs. Receptors were obtained from a woman in her forties or fifties in good health and CMV-seronegative.

This chain links TRBV30 with TRBJ1-1; D ambiguous. CDR1 and CDR2 (germline): GTSNPN, SVGIG (reference sequence). V lost 3 bases and J 6 bases, leaving 14 bases between the germline ends. This CDR3 comprises 13 residues. The CDR3 sequence is CAWSGENFAEAFF. The CDR3 coding sequence is TGTGCCTGGAGCGGTGAAAACTTCGCTGAAGCTTTCTTT.

Notes on this clone: Because it lacks the conserved phenylalanine or tryptophan at the end, this CDR3 is likely a read error. The chain joins TRBV5-1 to TRBJ1-1; TRBD1 matches at 8 bases. Germline V gene sequence: CDR1 SGHRS, CDR2 YFSETQ. The CDR3 loop spans 18 amino acids. Germline trimming cut 2 bases from V and 10 bases from J; bases unmatched to any gene: 22. CDR3 DNA sequence: TGCGCCAGCAGCTTTGGACTCTCCGGGGACAGGACTAAAGGAGGAGCTTTCCTT. Translated: CASSFGLSGDRTKGGAFL.

The chain couples TRBV7-2 to TRBJ2-5; 11 nucleotides match TRBD2. CDR1 and CDR2 (germline): SGHTA, FQGNSA. Trimming took 4 bases from V and 2 from J; bases not matched to a gene: 6. This CDR3 is 16 amino acids long. The CDR3 DNA sequence: TGTGCCAGCAGCTCCTCGGGACTAGCGGTACAAGAGACCCAGTACTTC. Encoded protein: CASSSSGLAVQETQYF.